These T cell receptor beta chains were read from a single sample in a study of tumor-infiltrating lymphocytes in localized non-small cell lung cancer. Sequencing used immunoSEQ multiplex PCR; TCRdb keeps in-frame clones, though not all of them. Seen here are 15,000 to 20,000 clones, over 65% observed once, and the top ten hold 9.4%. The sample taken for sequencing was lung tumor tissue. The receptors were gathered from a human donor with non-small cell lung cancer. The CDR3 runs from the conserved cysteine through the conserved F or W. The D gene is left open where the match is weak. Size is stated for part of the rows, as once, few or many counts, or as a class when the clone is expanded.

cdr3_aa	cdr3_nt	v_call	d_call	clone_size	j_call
CASSLKRESEQYF	TGCGCCAGCAGCTTGAAGCGGGAAAGTGAGCAGTACTTC	TRBV5-1	TRBD2	NA	TRBJ2-7
CATTIGTNQETQYF	TGTGCCACCACAATAGGGACCAACCAAGAGACCCAGTACTTC	TRBV6-5	NA	NA	TRBJ2-5
CSVELTSAADNEQFF	TGCAGCGTTGAACTGACTAGCGCCGCTGACAATGAGCAGTTCTTC	TRBV29-1	TRBD2	NA	TRBJ2-1
CASNTVLGYNEQFF	TGTGCCAGCAACACAGTCCTCGGCTACAATGAGCAGTTCTTC	TRBV6-6	NA	NA	TRBJ2-1
CASSRNRGSYNSPLHF	TGTGCCAGCAGCCGTAACAGGGGCTCCTATAATTCACCCCTCCACTTT	TRBV7-2	TRBD1	NA	TRBJ1-6
CASSWTLNEQFF	TGCGCCAGCAGCTGGACTCTTAATGAGCAGTTCTTC	TRBV5-1	NA	NA	TRBJ2-1
CAWGDRGETQYF	TGTGCCTGGGGGGACAGGGGAGAGACCCAGTACTTC	TRBV30	TRBD1	NA	TRBJ2-5
CASSIDSLSGNTIYF	TGTGCCAGTAGTATTGACAGCCTCTCTGGAAACACCATATATTTT	TRBV19	NA	NA	TRBJ1-3
CASSVLGGEGYTF	TGTGCCAGCAGTGTCCTGGGGGGTGAAGGCTACACCTTC	TRBV6-5	NA	few	TRBJ1-2
CASSLLGGQKGYEQYF	TGTGCCAGCAGCTTATTAGGGGGACAGAAGGGCTACGAGCAGTACTTC	TRBV7-9	TRBD1	once	TRBJ2-7
CASSSGQGTLTSVKNIQYF	TGTGCCAGCAGCTCGGGACAGGGAACTCTAACGTCAGTCAAAAACATTCAGTACTTC	TRBV5-4	TRBD1	NA	TRBJ2-4
CASSEGTGRNTDTQYF	TGTGCCAGCAGTGAAGGGACCGGACGAAACACAGATACGCAGTATTTT	TRBV2	NA	NA	TRBJ2-3
CAWPFNYGYTF	TGTGCCTGGCCTTTTAACTATGGCTACACCTTC	TRBV30	NA	NA	TRBJ1-2
CAISVLRGQSYEQYF	TGTGCCATCAGTGTATTGCGGGGGCAATCCTACGAGCAGTACTTC	TRBV10-3	NA	NA	TRBJ2-7
CASSLPGLADEQFF	TGTGCCAGCAGCTTACCGGGACTAGCGGATGAGCAGTTCTTC	TRBV5-4	TRBD2	NA	TRBJ2-1
CASSLAGGAGGYNEQFF	TGTGCCAGCAGCTTAGCGGGCGGAGCGGGAGGGTACAATGAGCAGTTCTTC	TRBV7-2	TRBD2	NA	TRBJ2-1
CSVEEASGRAETQYF	TGCAGCGTTGAAGAGGCTAGCGGGAGGGCAGAGACCCAGTACTTC	TRBV29-1	TRBD2	NA	TRBJ2-5
CASSSQGSDEKLFF	TGTGCCAGCAGTTCCCAGGGGAGTGATGAAAAACTGTTTTTT	TRBV28	NA	NA	TRBJ1-4
CASSLWDGRHQPQHF	TGTGCCAGTAGTCTCTGGGACGGGAGACATCAGCCCCAGCATTTT	TRBV19	NA	few	TRBJ1-5
CEIGIRTGELFF	TGCGAAATAGGAATTCGGACCGGGGAGCTGTTTTTT	TRBV4-3	NA	medium-sized	TRBJ2-2
CATIRGTEAFF	TGTGCCACCATACGAGGCACTGAAGCTTTCTTT	TRBV6-1	NA	NA	TRBJ1-1
CASSLGFEAFF	TGTGCCAGCAGCTTAGGCTTTGAGGCTTTCTTT	TRBV7-9	NA	NA	TRBJ1-1
CASSQDLAGNYGYTF	TGCGCCAGCAGCCAAGATTTGGCAGGGAACTATGGCTACACCTTC	TRBV4-3	NA	NA	TRBJ1-2
CASSSTVNTEAFF	TGTGCCAGCAGCAGTACAGTTAATACTGAAGCTTTCTTT	TRBV6-6	NA	NA	TRBJ1-1
CASSQSLGTKLAAYNEQFF	TGTGCCAGCAGCCAATCCCTGGGGACTAAACTAGCCGCCTACAATGAGCAGTTCTTC	TRBV11-2	TRBD2	NA	TRBJ2-1
CASSEGSPLHF	TGTGCCAGCAGTGAGGGTTCACCCCTCCACTTT	TRBV2	NA	few	TRBJ1-6
CASSVGQGDGEQFF	TGTGCCAGCAGCGTGGGACAGGGGGATGGTGAGCAGTTCTTC	TRBV9	TRBD1	NA	TRBJ2-1
CASSPSGRWWEQYF	TGTGCCAGCAGCCCCTCGGGACGCTGGTGGGAGCAGTACTTC	TRBV7-9	NA	NA	TRBJ2-7
CASSVSQGYGYTF	TGCGCCAGCAGTGTTAGCCAGGGCTATGGCTACACCTTC	TRBV10-2	NA	NA	TRBJ1-2
CASRAASTQYF	TGTGCCAGCAGAGCCGCCTCCACCCAGTACTTC	TRBV6-5	NA	few	TRBJ2-5
CASSWTGRANEKLFF	TGTGCCAGCAGTTGGACAGGTCGGGCTAATGAAAAACTGTTTTTT	TRBV27	TRBD1	once	TRBJ1-4
CASSQLAGGPYNEQFF	TGTGCCAGCAGCCAACTAGCGGGGGGGCCTTACAATGAGCAGTTCTTC	TRBV14	TRBD2	NA	TRBJ2-1
CASSHRTGETQYF	TGCGCCAGCAGCCACCGGACGGGGGAGACCCAGTACTTC	TRBV4-1	NA	few	TRBJ2-5
CASSPPTTGANVLTF	TGTGCCAGTAGTCCACCCACTACGGGGGCCAACGTCCTGACTTTC	TRBV19	NA	NA	TRBJ2-6
CASGGGGDYGYTF	TGTGCCAGCGGGGGAGGGGGCGACTATGGCTACACCTTC	TRBV28	TRBD1	NA	TRBJ1-2
CASSGGTSRSYEQYF	TGTGCCAGCAGTGGAGGGACTAGTCGCTCCTACGAGCAGTACTTC	TRBV2	TRBD2	NA	TRBJ2-7
CASSPLKGRDSYNEQFF	TGTGCCAGCTCCCCCCTGAAGGGCAGGGACTCCTACAATGAGCAGTTCTTC	TRBV18	NA	once	TRBJ2-1
CASSRGLDTQYF	TGTGCCAGCTCCCGGGGTCTGGATACGCAGTATTTT	TRBV7-3	NA	NA	TRBJ2-3
CASSSPPSEQFF	TGTGCCAGCAGCTCACCCCCGAGTGAGCAGTTCTTC	TRBV7-2	NA	NA	TRBJ2-1
CASSLEVILMNTEAFF	TGTGCCAGCAGCTTAGAGGTAATCCTCATGAACACTGAAGCTTTCTTT	TRBV11-2	NA	NA	TRBJ1-1
CASSEARRGEQYF	TGTGCCAGCAGTGAAGCGCGTAGGGGCGAGCAGTACTTC	TRBV6-1	NA	NA	TRBJ2-7